Following are 2 T cell receptor beta chains from one sample sequenced in a study of blood T cell repertoires in COVID-19. The repertoire was sequenced with immunoSEQ multiplex PCR; TCRdb's copy has only in-frame clones and lacks some. The sample shows just over 150,000 clones, approximately 90% of them seen only once. Sequencing was done on a sample of PBMCs or T cells enriched from blood (not recorded which). All receptors come from a woman aged 45-59 years who had recovered from COVID-19.

A few counts support this clone. The gene calls are TRBV4-3 and TRBJ2-7, with 8 bases aligning to TRBD1. Germline V lookup: CDR1 LGHNA, CDR2 YSLEER. This CDR3 contains 16 residues. V was clipped by 2 bases and J by 2 bases; unmatched bases: 8. The CDR3 bases are TGCGCCAGCAGCCAAACCCCCCAGGGGGCCACCTACGAGCAGTACTTC. It specifies CASSQTPQGATYEQYF.

This clone was seen more than once but under ten times. The chain links TRBV3-1 (or the pseudogene TRBV3-2) to TRBJ1-1; TRBD1 might be the D (6 bases). CDR1 is LGHDT, CDR2 YNNKEL, per germline (reference sequence). V lost 6 bases, J lost 6 bases, and 35 bases lay in between. The length of the CDR3 is 20 residues. CDR3 sequence reads: CASRPTELTGRGTLSPEAFF. CDR3 sequence (DNA): TGTGCCAGCAGGCCCACCGAATTAACAGGGCGTGGCACACTGTCCCCTGAAGCTTTCTTT.